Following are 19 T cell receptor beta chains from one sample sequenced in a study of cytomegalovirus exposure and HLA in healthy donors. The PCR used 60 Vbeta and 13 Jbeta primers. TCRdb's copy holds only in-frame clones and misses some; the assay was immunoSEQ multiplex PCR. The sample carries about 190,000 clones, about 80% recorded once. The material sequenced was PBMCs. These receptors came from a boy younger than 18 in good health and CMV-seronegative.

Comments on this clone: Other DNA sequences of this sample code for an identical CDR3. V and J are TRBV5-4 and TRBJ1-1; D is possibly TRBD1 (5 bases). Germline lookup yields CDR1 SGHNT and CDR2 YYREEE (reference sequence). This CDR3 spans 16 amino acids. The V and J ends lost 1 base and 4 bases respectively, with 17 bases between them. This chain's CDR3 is CASSLRGSEGGTEAFF. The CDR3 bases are TGTGCCAGCAGCTTGAGGGGTAGTGAGGGAGGCACTGAAGCTTTCTTT. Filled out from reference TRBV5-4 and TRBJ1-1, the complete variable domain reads ETGVTQSPTHLIKTRGQQVTLRCSSQSGHNTVSWYQQALGQGPQFIFQYYREEENGRGNFPPRFSGLQFPNYSSELNVNALELDDSALYLCASSLRGSEGGTEAFFGQGTRLTVV.

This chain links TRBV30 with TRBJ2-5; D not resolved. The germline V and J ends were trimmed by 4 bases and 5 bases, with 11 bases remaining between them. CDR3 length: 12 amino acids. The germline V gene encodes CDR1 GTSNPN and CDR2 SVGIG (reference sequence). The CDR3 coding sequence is TGTGCCTGGAAAATTTGGGCGGAGACCCAGTACTTC. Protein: CAWKIWAETQYF.

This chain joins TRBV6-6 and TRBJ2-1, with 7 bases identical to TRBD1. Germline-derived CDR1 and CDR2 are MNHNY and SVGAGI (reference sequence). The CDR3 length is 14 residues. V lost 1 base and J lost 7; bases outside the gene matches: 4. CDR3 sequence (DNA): TGTGCCAGCAGTTACTTCGGCAGGGGGAATGAGCAGTTCTTC. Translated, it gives CASSYFGRGNEQFF.

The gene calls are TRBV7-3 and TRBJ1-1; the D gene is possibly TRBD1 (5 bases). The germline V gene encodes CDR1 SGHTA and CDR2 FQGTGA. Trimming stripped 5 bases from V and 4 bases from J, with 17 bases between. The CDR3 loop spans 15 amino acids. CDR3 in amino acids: CASSPWAGGSTEAFF. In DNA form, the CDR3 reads TGTGCCAGCAGCCCTTGGGCGGGGGGGTCCACTGAAGCTTTCTTT.

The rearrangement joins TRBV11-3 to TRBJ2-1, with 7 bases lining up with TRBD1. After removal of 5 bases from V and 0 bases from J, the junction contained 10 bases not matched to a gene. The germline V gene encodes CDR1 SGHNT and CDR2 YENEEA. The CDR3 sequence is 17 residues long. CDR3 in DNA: TGTGCCAGCAGCGATCCCTGGGACAGCTCCTCCTACAATGAGCAGTTCTTC. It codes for CASSDPWDSSSYNEQFF.

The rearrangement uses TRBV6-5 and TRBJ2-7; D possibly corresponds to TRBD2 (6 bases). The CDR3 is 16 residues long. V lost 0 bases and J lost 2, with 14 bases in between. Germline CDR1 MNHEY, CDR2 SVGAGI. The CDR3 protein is CASSYSSAGPTYEQYF. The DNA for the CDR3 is TGTGCCAGCAGTTACTCTTCAGCGGGCCCTACCTACGAGCAGTACTTC.

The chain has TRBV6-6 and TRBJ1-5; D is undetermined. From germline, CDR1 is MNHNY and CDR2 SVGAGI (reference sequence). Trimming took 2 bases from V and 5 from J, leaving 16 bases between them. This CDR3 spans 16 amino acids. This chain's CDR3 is CASSYHLEGSYQPQHF. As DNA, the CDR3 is TGTGCCAGCAGTTACCACCTGGAAGGGAGCTATCAGCCCCAGCATTTT.

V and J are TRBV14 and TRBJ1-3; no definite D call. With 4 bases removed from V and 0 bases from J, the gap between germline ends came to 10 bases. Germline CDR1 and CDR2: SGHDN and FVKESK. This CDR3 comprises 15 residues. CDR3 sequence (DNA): TGTGCCAGCAGCCCCCAACAGAGCTCTGGAAACACCATATATTTT. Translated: CASSPQQSSGNTIYF. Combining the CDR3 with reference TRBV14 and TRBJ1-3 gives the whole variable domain EAGVTQFPSHSVIEKGQTVTLRCDPISGHDNLYWYRRVMGKEIKFLLHFVKESKQDESGMPNNRFLAERTGGTYSTLKVQPAELEDSGVYFCASSPQQSSGNTIYFGEGSWLTVV.

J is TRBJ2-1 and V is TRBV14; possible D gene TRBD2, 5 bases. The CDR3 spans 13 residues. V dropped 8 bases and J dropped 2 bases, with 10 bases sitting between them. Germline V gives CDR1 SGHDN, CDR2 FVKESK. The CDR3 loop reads CASRGVTYNEQFF. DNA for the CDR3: TGTGCCAGCCGGGGAGTCACCTACAATGAGCAGTTCTTC.

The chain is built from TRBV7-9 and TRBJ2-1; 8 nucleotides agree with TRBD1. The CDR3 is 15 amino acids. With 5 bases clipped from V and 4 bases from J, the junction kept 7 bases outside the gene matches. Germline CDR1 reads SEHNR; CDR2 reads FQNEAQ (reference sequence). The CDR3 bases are TGTGCCAGCAGCCAAGGACAGGGAGAATACAATGAGCAGTTCTTC. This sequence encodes CASSQGQGEYNEQFF. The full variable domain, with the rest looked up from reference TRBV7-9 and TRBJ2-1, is DTGVSQNPRHKITKRGQNVTFRCDPISEHNRLYWYRQTLGQGPEFLTYFQNEAQLEKSRLLSDRFSAERPKGSFSTLEIQRTEQGDSAMYLCASSQGQGEYNEQFFGPGTRLTVL.

This chain's CDR3 is CASSVIQGTYGYTF. The CDR3 nucleotides read TGTGCCAGCAGCGTTATCCAGGGGACCTATGGCTACACCTTC. The chain uses TRBV9 and TRBJ1-2, with a tentative D call TRBD1 (6 bases). V dropped 2 bases and J dropped 4 bases, with 12 bases sitting between them. Germline CDR1 SGDLS, CDR2 YYNGEE. The CDR3 contains 14 residues.

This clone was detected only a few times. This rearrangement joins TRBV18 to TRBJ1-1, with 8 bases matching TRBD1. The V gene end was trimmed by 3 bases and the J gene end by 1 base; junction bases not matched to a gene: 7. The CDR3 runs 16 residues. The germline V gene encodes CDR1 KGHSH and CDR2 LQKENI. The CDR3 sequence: CASSPLPDRANTEAFF. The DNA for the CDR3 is TGTGCCAGCTCACCTCTCCCGGACAGGGCGAACACTGAAGCTTTCTTT.

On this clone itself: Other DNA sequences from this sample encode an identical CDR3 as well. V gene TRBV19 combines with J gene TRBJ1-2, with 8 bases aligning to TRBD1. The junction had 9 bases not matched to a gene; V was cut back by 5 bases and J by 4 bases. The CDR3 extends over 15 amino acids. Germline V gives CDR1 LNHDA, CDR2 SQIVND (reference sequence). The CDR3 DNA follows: TGTGCCAGTAGTCCGCGCGGACAGGGTGTCTATGGCTACACCTTC. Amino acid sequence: CASSPRGQGVYGYTF.

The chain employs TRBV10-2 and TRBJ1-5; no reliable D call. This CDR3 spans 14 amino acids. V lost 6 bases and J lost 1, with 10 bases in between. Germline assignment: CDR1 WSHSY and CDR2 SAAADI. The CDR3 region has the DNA TGCGCCAGCAGAAAGACGGGGAGCAATCAGCCCCAGCATTTT. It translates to CASRKTGSNQPQHF.

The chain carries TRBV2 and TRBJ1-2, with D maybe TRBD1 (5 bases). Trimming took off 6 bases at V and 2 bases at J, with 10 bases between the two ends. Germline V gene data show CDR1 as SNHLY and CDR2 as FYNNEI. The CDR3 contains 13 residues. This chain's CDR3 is CASRYQGNYGYTF. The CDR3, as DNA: TGTGCCAGCAGGTACCAGGGAAACTATGGCTACACCTTC.

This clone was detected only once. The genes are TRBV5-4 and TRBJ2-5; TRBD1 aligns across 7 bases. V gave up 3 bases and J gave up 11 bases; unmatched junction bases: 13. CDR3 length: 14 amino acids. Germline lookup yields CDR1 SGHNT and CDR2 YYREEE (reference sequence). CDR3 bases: TGTGCCAGCAGCTCGAAGACCGGGACAGATGAGCAGTACTTC. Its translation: CASSSKTGTDEQYF.

The CDR3: CASSLGPGQGIGNTIYF. The CDR3 DNA reads TGCGCCAGCAGCTTGGGACCGGGACAGGGAATTGGAAACACCATATATTTT. The chain carries TRBV5-1 and TRBJ1-3; the match to TRBD1 covers 9 bases. Unmatched junction bases numbered 7, after V lost 0 bases and J lost 3 bases. CDR1 SGHRS and CDR2 YFSETQ come from the germline V gene. The CDR3 loop spans 17 amino acids.

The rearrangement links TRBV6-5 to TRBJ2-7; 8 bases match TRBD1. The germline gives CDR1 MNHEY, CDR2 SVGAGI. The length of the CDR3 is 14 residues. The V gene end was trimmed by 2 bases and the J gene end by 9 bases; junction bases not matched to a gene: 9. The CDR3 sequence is CASSYNPGQEMQYF. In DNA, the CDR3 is TGTGCCAGCAGTTACAATCCGGGACAGGAGATGCAGTACTTC.

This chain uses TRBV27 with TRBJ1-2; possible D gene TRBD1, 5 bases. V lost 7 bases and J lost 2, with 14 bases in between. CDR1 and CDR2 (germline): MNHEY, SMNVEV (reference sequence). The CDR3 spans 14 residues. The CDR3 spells CASKGGGGNYGYTF. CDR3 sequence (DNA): TGTGCCAGCAAAGGAGGTGGGGGGAACTATGGCTACACCTTC.